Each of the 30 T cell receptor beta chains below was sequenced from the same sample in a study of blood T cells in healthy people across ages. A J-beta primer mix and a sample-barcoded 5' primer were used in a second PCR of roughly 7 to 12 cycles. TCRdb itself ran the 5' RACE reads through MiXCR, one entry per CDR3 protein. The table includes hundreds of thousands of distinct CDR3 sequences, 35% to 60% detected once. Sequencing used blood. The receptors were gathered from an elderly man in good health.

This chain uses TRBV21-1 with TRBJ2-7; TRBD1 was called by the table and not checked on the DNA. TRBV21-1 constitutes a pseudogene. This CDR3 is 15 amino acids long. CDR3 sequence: CASSRDGWSSYEQYF. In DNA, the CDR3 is TGTGCCAGCAGCAGGGACGGTTGGAGCTCCTACGAGCAGTACTTC.

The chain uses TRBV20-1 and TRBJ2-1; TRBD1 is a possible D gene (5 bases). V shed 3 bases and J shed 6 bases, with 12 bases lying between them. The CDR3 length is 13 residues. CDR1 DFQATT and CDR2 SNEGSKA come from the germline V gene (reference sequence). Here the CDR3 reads CSASPQGPNEQFF. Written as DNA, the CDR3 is TGCAGTGCTAGCCCCCAGGGTCCCAATGAGCAGTTCTTC.

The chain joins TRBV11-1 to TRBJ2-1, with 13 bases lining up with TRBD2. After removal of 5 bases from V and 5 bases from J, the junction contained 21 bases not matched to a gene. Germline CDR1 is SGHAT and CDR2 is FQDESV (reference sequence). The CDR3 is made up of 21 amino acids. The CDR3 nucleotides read TGTGCCAGCAGCCAAAGTAACCCCAAGAGACTAGCGGGAGGCTCGGACAATGAGCAGTTCTTC. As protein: CASSQSNPKRLAGGSDNEQFF. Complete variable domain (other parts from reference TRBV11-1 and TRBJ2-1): EAEVAQSPRYKITEKSQAVAFWCDPISGHATLYWYRQILGQGPELLVQFQDESVVDDSQLPKDRFSAERLKGVDSTLKIQPAELGDSAMYLCASSQSNPKRLAGGSDNEQFFGPGTRLTVL.

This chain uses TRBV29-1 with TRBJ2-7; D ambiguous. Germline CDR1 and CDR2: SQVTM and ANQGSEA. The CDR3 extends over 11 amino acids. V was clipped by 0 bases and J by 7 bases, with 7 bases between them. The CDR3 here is CSVEDVREQYF. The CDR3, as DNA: TGCAGCGTTGAAGATGTTCGAGAGCAGTACTTC.

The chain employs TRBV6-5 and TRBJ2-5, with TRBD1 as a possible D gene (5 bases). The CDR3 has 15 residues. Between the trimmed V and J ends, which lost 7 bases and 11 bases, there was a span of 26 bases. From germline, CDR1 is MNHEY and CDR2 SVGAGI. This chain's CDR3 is CASTLNQGRFNEQYF. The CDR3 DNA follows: TGTGCCAGCACTCTTAATCAGGGTAGATTCAATGAGCAGTACTTC.

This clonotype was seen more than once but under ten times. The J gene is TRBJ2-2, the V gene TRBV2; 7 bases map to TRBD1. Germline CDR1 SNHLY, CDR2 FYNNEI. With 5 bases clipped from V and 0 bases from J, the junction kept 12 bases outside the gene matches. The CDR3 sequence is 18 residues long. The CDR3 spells CASSFFSQGQTNTGELFF. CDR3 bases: TGTGCCAGCAGTTTTTTTTCCCAGGGACAGACGAACACCGGGGAGCTGTTTTTT.

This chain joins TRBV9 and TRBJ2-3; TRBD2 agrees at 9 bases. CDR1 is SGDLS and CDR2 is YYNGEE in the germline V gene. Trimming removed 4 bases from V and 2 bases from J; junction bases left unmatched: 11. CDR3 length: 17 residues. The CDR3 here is CASSHGTAGGLTDTQYF. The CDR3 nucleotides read TGTGCCAGCAGCCATGGAACAGCGGGAGGTCTCACAGATACGCAGTATTTT.

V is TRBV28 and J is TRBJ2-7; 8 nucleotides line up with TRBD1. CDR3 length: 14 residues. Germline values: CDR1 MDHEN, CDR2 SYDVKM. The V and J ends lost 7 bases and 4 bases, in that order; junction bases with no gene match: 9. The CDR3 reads CASKGGQGAYEQYF. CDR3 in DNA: TGTGCCAGCAAAGGGGGGCAGGGGGCATACGAGCAGTACTTC.

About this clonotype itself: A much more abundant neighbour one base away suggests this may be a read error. In DNA form, the CDR3 reads TGCAGTGCTAGAGAGGCCCCAGTAAGGGACGAGCAGTTCTTC. Protein product: CSAREAPVRDEQFF. The rearrangement joins TRBV20-1 to TRBJ2-1; D is tentatively TRBD1 or TRBD2 (5 bases each). The V gene lost 0 bases and the J gene lost 10 bases, with 16 bases spanning the gap. Germline V gives CDR1 DFQATT, CDR2 SNEGSKA (reference sequence). CDR3 length: 14 amino acids.

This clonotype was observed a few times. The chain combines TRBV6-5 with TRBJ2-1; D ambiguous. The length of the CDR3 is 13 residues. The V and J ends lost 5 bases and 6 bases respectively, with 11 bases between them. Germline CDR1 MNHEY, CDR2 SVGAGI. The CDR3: CASSPGLLNEQFF. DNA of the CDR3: TGTGCCAGCAGTCCCGGCTTACTCAATGAGCAGTTCTTC.

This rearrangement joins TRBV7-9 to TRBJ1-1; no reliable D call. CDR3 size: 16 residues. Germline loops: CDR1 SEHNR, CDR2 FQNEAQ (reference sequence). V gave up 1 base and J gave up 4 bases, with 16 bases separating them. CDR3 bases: TGTGCCAGCAGCTTAGTGGGCCCGCTGATCGGCACTGAAGCTTTCTTT. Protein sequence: CASSLVGPLIGTEAFF.

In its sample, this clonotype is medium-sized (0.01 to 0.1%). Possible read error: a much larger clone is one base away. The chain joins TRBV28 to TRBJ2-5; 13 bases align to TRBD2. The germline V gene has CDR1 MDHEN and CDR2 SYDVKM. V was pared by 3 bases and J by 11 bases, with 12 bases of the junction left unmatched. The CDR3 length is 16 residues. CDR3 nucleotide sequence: TGTGCCAGCAGTTTCCGGACTAGCGGGAGTATTGATGAGCAGTACTTC. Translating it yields CASSFRTSGSIDEQYF.

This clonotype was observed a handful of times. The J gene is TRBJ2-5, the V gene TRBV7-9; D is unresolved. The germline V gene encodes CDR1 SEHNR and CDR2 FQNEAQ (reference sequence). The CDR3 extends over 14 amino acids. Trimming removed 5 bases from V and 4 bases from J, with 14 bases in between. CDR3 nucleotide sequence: TGTGCCAGCAGCCCAGTCAAGGTGGGAGAGACCCAGTACTTC. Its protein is CASSPVKVGETQYF. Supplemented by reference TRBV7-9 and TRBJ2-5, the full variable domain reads DTGVSQNPRHKITKRGQNVTFRCDPISEHNRLYWYRQTLGQGPEFLTYFQNEAQLEKSRLLSDRFSAERPKGSFSTLEIQRTEQGDSAMYLCASSPVKVGETQYFGPGTRLLVL.

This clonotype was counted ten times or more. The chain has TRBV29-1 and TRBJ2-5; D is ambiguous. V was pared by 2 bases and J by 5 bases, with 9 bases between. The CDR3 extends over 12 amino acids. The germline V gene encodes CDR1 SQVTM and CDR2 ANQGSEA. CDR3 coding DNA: TGCAGCGTTGAAAGAGGCGGCGAGACCCAGTACTTC. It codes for CSVERGGETQYF.

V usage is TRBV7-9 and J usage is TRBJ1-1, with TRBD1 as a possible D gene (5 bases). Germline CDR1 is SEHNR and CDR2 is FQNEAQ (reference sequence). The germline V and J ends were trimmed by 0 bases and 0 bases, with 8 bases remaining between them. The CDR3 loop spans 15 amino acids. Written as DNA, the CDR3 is TGTGCCAGCAGCTTAGCGGGACTTATGAACACTGAAGCTTTCTTT. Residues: CASSLAGLMNTEAFF.

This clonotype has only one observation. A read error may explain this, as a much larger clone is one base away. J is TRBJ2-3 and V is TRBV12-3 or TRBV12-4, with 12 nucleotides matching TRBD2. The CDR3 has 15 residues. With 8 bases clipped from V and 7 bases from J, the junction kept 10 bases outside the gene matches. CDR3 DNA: TGTGCCAGCGGCCGACTAGCGGGAGATTTGTATACGCAGTATTTT. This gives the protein CASGRLAGDLYTQYF.

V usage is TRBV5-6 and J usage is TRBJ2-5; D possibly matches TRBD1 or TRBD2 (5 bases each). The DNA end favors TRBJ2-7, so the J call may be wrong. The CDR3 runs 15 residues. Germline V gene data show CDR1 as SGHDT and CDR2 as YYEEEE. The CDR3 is CASSLGGAGYYEQYF. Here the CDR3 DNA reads TGTGCCAGCAGCTTGGGGGGAGCAGGGTACTACGAGCAGTACTTC.

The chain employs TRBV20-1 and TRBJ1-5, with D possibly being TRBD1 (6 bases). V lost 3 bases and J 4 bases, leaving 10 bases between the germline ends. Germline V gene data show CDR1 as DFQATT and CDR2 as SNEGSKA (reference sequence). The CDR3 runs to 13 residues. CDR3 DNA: TGCAGTGCTAGCACCCAGGGGAATCAGCCCCAGCATTTT. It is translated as CSASTQGNQPQHF.

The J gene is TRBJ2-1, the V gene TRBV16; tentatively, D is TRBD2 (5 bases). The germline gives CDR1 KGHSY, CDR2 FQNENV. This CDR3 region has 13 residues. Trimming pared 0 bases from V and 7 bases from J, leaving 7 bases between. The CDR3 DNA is TGTGCCAGCAGCCAATCTAGGAGGAATGAGCAGTTCTTC. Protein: CASSQSRRNEQFF.

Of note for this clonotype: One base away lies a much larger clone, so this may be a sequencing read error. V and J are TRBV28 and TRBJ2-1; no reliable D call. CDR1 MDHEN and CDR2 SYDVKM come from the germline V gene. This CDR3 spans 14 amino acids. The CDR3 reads CARSSTVYANEQFF. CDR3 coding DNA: TGTGCCCGCAGTTCGACGGTCTATGCCAATGAGCAGTTCTTC.

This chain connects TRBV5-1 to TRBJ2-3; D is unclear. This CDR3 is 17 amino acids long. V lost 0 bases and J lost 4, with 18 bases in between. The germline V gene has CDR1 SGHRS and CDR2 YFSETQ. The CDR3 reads CASSLGSGGPAPDTQYF. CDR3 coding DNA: TGCGCCAGCAGCTTGGGATCTGGTGGACCTGCACCAGATACGCAGTATTTT.

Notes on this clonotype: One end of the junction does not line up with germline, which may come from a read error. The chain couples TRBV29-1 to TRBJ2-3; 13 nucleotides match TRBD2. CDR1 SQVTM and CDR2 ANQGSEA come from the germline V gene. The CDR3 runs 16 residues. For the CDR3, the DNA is TGCAGCGCTGAACAGGGACTAGCGGGAACAGCAGATACGCAGTATTTT. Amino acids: CSAEQGLAGTADTQYF.

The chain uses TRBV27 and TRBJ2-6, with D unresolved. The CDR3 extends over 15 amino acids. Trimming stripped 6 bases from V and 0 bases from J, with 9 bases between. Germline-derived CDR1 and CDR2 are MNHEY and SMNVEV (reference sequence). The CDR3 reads CASSPRYSGANVLTF. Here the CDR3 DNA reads TGTGCCAGCAGCCCCAGGTACTCTGGGGCCAACGTCCTGACTTTC.

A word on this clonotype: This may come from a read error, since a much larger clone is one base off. The CDR3 DNA reads TGTGCCAGCAGCTTAGAGCTAGCGGGAGGGAGCAATGAGCAGTACTTC. Amino acids: CASSLELAGGSNEQYF. The chain joins TRBV7-8 to TRBJ2-7; 12 nucleotides match TRBD2. V shed 1 base, J shed 7 bases, and the junction held 8 bases outside the gene matches. Germline assignment: CDR1 SGHVS and CDR2 FQNEAQ. The CDR3 runs to 16 residues.

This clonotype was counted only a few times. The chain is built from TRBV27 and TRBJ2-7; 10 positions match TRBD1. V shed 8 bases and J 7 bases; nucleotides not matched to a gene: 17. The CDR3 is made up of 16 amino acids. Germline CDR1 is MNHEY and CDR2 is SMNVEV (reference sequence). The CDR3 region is CASQIGGGQGIGEQYF. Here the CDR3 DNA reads TGTGCCAGCCAAATAGGCGGGGGACAGGGGATTGGGGAGCAGTACTTC.

The CDR3 region is CASSFTIAAWDKAKNIQYF. The CDR3 coding sequence is TGTGCCAGCAGCTTCACCATAGCCGCATGGGACAAAGCCAAAAACATTCAGTACTTC. The rearrangement links TRBV7-2 to TRBJ2-4; D is perhaps TRBD1 (6 bases). The germline V gene has CDR1 SGHTA and CDR2 FQGNSA. The CDR3 has 19 residues. The V end lost 3 bases, the J end lost 0 bases, and 21 bases lay between the germline ends.

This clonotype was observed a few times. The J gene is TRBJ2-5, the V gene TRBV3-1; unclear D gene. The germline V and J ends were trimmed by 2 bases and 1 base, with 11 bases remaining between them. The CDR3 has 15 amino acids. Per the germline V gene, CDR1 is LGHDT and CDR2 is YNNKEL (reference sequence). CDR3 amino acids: CASSQRRPTQETQYF. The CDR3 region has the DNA TGTGCCAGCAGCCAACGCAGACCCACCCAAGAGACCCAGTACTTC.

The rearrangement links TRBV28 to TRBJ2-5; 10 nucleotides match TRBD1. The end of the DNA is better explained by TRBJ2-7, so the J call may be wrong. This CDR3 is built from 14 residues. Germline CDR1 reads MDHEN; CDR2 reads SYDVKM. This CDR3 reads CASRETGGVYEQYF. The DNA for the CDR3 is TGTGCCAGCAGAGAGACAGGGGGCGTATACGAGCAGTACTTC.

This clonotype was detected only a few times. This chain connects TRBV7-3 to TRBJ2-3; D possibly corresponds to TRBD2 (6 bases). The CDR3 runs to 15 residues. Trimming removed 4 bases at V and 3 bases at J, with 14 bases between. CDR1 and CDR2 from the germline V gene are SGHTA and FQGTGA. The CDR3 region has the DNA TGTGCCAGCAGCTCGTACGGCGGGATGACAGATACGCAGTATTTT. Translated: CASSSYGGMTDTQYF.

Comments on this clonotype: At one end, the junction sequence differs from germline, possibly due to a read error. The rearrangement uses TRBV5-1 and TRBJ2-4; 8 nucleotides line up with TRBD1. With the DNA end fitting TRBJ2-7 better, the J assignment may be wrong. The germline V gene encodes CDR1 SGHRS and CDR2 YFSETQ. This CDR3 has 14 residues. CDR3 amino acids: CANSLTGENYEQYF. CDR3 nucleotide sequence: TGCGCCAACAGCTTGACAGGGGAAAACTACGAGCAGTACTTC.